Presented here are 15 T cell receptor beta chains from one specimen sequenced in a study of blood T cell repertoires in COVID-19. The method was immunoSEQ multiplex PCR; TCRdb's version includes in-frame clones alone and lacks a portion of them. The sample lists 60,000 or so clones, around 87% occurring once. What was sequenced was peripheral blood. These receptors came from a human donor with acute or convalescent COVID-19. The donor label of this sample is uncertain.

The chain joins TRBV15 to TRBJ1-5, with a tentative D call TRBD1 (6 bases). This CDR3 has 15 amino acids. The V gene's germline CDR1 is LNHNV and CDR2 YYDKDF (reference sequence). Trimming removed 6 bases at V and 5 bases at J, with 17 bases between. The CDR3 spells CATRSRGRTHQPQHF. As DNA, the CDR3 is TGTGCCACCAGAAGCAGGGGCAGAACGCATCAGCCCCAGCATTTT. Full variable domain (outside the CDR3, taken from reference TRBV15 and TRBJ1-5): DAMVIQNPRYQVTQFGKPVTLSCSQTLNHNVMYWYQQKSSQAPKLLFHYYDKDFNNEADTPDNFQSRRPNTSFCFLDIRSPGLGDTAMYLCATRSRGRTHQPQHFGDGTRLSIL.

The rearrangement joins TRBV29-1 to TRBJ1-2; D ambiguous. CDR3 size: 13 residues. CDR1 is SQVTM and CDR2 is ANQGSEA in the germline V gene. With 2 bases removed from V and 7 bases from J, the gap between germline ends came to 14 bases. The CDR3 sequence: CSVETRDFGGYTF. The CDR3 DNA sequence: TGCAGCGTTGAAACTCGGGATTTCGGTGGCTACACCTTC.

The chain has TRBV24-1 and TRBJ2-7; TRBD2 matches 11 bases. Unmatched junction bases numbered 19, after V lost 0 bases and J lost 7 bases. The CDR3 length is 20 residues. Germline V CDR1 and CDR2: KGHDR, SFDVKD. CDR3 loop: CATSDLLPLAGAGWVREQYV. The CDR3 DNA reads as TGTGCCACCAGTGATTTGCTGCCACTAGCGGGGGCAGGGTGGGTACGGGAGCAGTACGTC.

The chain couples TRBV28 to TRBJ2-4; 10 bases agree with TRBD1. This CDR3 comprises 14 residues. J lost 8 bases, V lost 3 bases, and 4 bases had no gene match. The germline gives CDR1 MDHEN, CDR2 SYDVKM. The CDR3 loop is CASSFGTGADIQYF. CDR3 nucleotides: TGTGCCAGCAGTTTCGGGACAGGGGCAGACATTCAGTACTTC.

The rearrangement joins TRBV20-1 to TRBJ1-5; D possibly corresponds to TRBD1 (6 bases). The V gene's germline CDR1 is DFQATT and CDR2 SNEGSKA (reference sequence). The CDR3 extends over 16 amino acids. The V end lost 3 bases, the J end lost 4 bases, and 19 bases lay between the germline ends. CDR3 sequence (DNA): TGCAGTGCTAGTAGTATGGGGCAGGGGAGTAATCAGCCCCAGCATTTT. This gives the protein CSASSMGQGSNQPQHF.

This sequence joins TRBV19 and TRBJ2-3; 7 bases align to TRBD2. CDR3 length equals 13 residues. CDR1 and CDR2 (germline): LNHDA, SQIVND (reference sequence). V was clipped by 7 bases and J by 4 bases; unmatched bases: 5. CDR3: CASTVRGADTQYF. In DNA form, the CDR3 reads TGTGCCAGTACCGTTCGGGGGGCAGATACGCAGTATTTT.

This chain links TRBV5-1 with TRBJ2-3; TRBD2 agrees at 14 bases. Germline lookup yields CDR1 SGHRS and CDR2 YFSETQ. This CDR3 is built from 17 residues. J was trimmed by 0 bases and V by 4 bases; bases with no gene match: 4. The CDR3 spells CASSLGTSGGSTDTQYF. The CDR3 bases are TGCGCCAGCAGCCTCGGGACTAGCGGGGGTAGCACAGATACGCAGTATTTT.

V is TRBV12-5 and J is TRBJ1-2, with D possibly matching TRBD1 (6 bases). This CDR3 spans 17 amino acids. The germline gives CDR1 LGHNT, CDR2 FRNRAP. V shed 2 bases and J shed 5 bases, with 21 bases lying between them. The CDR3 DNA sequence: TGTGCTAGTGGTTTGATTGTAGGGGGAGATTCTATTTATGGCTACACCTTC. It codes for CASGLIVGGDSIYGYTF. Full variable domain (missing parts from reference TRBV12-5 and TRBJ1-2): DARVTQTPRHKVTEMGQEVTMRCQPILGHNTVFWYRQTMMQGLELLAYFRNRAPLDDSGMPKDRFSAEMPDATLATLKIQPSEPRDSAVYFCASGLIVGGDSIYGYTFGSGTRLTVV.

The chain has TRBV18 and TRBJ1-5; D perhaps matches TRBD1 (6 bases). V dropped 2 bases and J dropped 3 bases, with 17 bases sitting between them. CDR1 is KGHSH and CDR2 is LQKENI in the germline V gene. The CDR3 extends over 17 amino acids. The CDR3, as DNA: TGTGCCAGCTCACCAATATCTGCTGGGGGCCTCAATCAGCCCCAGCATTTT. This codes for CASSPISAGGLNQPQHF. The full variable domain, with the rest looked up from reference TRBV18 and TRBJ1-5, is NAGVMQNPRHLVRRRGQEARLRCSPMKGHSHVYWYRQLPEEGLKFMVYLQKENIIDESGMPKERFSAEFPKEGPSILRIQQVVRGDSAAYFCASSPISAGGLNQPQHFGDGTRLSIL.

The chain recombines TRBV19 with TRBJ1-5; D remains ambiguous. Germline loops: CDR1 LNHDA, CDR2 SQIVND (reference sequence). V dropped 5 bases and J dropped 0 bases, with 11 bases sitting between them. This CDR3 contains 15 residues. CDR3 DNA sequence: TGTGCCAGTAGTTGGCAGGCCTATAGCAATCAGCCCCAGCATTTT. Its translation is CASSWQAYSNQPQHF.

The chain couples TRBV5-4 to TRBJ1-5; no clear D gene. The V end lost 0 bases, the J end lost 4 bases, and 8 bases lay between the germline ends. Germline CDR1 SGHNT, CDR2 YYREEE (reference sequence). The CDR3 has 14 amino acids. The CDR3 sequence is CASSLGGRNQPQHF. The CDR3 DNA reads TGTGCCAGCAGCTTGGGAGGTAGAAATCAGCCCCAGCATTTT.

This clone was recorded only once. The chain employs TRBV19 and TRBJ2-3, with D perhaps TRBD2 (5 bases). The CDR3 extends over 15 amino acids. Germline CDR1 reads LNHDA; CDR2 reads SQIVND (reference sequence). Deletions cut 0 bases from V and 1 base from J, with 8 bases between. The CDR3 DNA sequence: TGTGCCAGTAGTATAGATCTCGGGGGCACAGATACGCAGTATTTT. Translated, it gives CASSIDLGGTDTQYF.

The V gene is TRBV3-1 (or the pseudogene TRBV3-2), the J gene TRBJ2-5; 9 nucleotides match TRBD2. The V and J ends lost 1 base and 1 base, in that order; junction bases with no gene match: 19. This CDR3 contains 21 residues. Germline CDR1 LGHDT, CDR2 YNNKEL (reference sequence). The CDR3 nucleotides are TGTGCCAGCAGCCAAGCACTCGGGCCTAGCGGGACTCGTTGGTTCCAAGAGACCCAGTACTTC. It encodes CASSQALGPSGTRWFQETQYF.

This chain links TRBV3-1 (or the pseudogene TRBV3-2) with TRBJ2-1; 8 nucleotides match TRBD2. V shed 4 bases, J shed 1 base, and the junction held 3 bases outside the gene matches. Per the germline V gene, CDR1 is LGHDT and CDR2 is YNNKEL (reference sequence). The CDR3 covers 15 residues. The CDR3 is CASSRTSGSYNEQFF. The CDR3 bases are TGTGCCAGCAGCCGTACTAGCGGTTCCTACAATGAGCAGTTCTTC.

This clone was recorded only once. The rearrangement links TRBV11-2 to TRBJ1-2, with 8 bases lining up with TRBD1. V was clipped by 1 base and J by 7 bases; unmatched bases: 5. Germline CDR1 reads SGHAT; CDR2 reads FQNNGV. The CDR3 consists of 14 residues. The CDR3 sequence is CASSLVNRGGGYTF. CDR3 in DNA: TGTGCCAGCAGCTTAGTCAACAGGGGGGGTGGCTACACCTTC.